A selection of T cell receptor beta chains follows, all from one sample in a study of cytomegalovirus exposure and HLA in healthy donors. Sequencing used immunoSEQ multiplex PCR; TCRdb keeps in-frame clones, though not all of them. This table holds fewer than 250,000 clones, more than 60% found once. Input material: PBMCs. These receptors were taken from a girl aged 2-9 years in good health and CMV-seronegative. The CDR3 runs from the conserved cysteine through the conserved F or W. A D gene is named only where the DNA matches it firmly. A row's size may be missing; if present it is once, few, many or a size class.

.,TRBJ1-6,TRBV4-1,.,TGCGCCAGCAGCCCCATCCAGGGCACGCCACCCCTCCACTTT,CASSPIQGTPPLHF
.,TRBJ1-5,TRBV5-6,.,TGTGCCAGCAGCTTCACAGGGAGGGGCGGCAATCAGCCCCAGCATTTT,CASSFTGRGGNQPQHF
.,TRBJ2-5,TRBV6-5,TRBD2,TGTGCCAGCAGTTACCCGGGGACTAGCGGGAGAGCAACCCAGTACTTC,CASSYPGTSGRATQYF
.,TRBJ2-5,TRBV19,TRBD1,TGTGCCACCTCCCAAAGGGGGCTTTGGGCTGATCTTCAAGAGACCCAGTACTTC,CATSQRGLWADLQETQYF
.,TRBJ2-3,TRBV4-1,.,TGCGCCAGCAGCCAAGATAGGTGGGGAGTACTAGAAACAGATACGCAGTATTTT,CASSQDRWGVLETDTQYF
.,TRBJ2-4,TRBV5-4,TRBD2,TGTGCCAGCAGCCTACCCGGGACTATGGGAAACATTCAGTACTTC,CASSLPGTMGNIQYF
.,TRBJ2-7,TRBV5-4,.,TGTGCCAGCAGCTTGGTAGGAGGGCTTGGGTACGAGCAGTACTTC,CASSLVGGLGYEQYF
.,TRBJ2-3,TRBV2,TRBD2,TGTGCCAGCAGTGAATTCAGCGGGGGGCAGAGAGATACGCAGTATTTT,CASSEFSGGQRDTQYF
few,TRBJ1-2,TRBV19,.,TGTGCCAGTAGTTCAGGGCCCGCGAGGGGCTACACCTTC,CASSSGPARGYTF
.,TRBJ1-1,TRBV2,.,TGTGCCAGCAGCCCAATGGGAGGGTTTGGGCTTGAAGCTTTCTTT,CASSPMGGFGLEAFF
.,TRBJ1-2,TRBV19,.,TGTGCCAGTGAACTAGGGTACTATGGCTACACCTTC,CASELGYYGYTF
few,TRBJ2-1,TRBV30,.,TGTGCCTGGAGTGGCGGGATGTCTCTCAATGCGCAGTTCTTC,CAWSGGMSLNAQFF
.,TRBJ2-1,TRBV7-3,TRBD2,TGTGCCAGCAGTTACGGGGGGATGAGCTCCTACAATGAGCAGTTCTTC,CASSYGGMSSYNEQFF
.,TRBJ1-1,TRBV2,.,TGTGCCAGCAGTGAACCCGGACTAGGCATTGAAGCTTTCTTT,CASSEPGLGIEAFF
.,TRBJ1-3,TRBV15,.,TGTGCCACCAGCTATGGGTCAGGCCCAGTTGCCATATATTTT,CATSYGSGPVAIYF
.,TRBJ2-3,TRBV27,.,TGTGCCAGCACCTCCCCGAAGGGACTGACAGATACGCAGTATTTT,CASTSPKGLTDTQYF